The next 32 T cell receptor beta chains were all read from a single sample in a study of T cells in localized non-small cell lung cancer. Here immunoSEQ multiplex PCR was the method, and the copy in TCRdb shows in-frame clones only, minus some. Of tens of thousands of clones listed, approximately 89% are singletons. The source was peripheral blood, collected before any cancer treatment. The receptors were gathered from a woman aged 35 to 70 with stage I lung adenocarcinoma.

Here the CDR3 DNA reads TGCAGCGTTGAAGTCAACGGACAACTCTATGGCTACACCTTC. This codes for CSVEVNGQLYGYTF. V and J are TRBV29-1 and TRBJ1-2; tentatively, D is TRBD1 (5 bases). The V and J ends lost 1 base and 4 bases respectively, with 13 bases between them. The CDR3 spans 14 residues. Germline-derived CDR1 and CDR2 are SQVTM and ANQGSEA.

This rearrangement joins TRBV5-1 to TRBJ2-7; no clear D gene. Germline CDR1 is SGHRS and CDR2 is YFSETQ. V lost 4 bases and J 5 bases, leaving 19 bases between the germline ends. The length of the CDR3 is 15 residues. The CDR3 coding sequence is TGCGCCAGCAGCCTGGTCAGTGCTTTCTTGAACGAGCAGTACTTC. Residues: CASSLVSAFLNEQYF.

CDR3 sequence: CASSPTPRGQFF. The CDR3 DNA follows: TGTGCCAGCAGCCCTACCCCCCGGGGGCAGTTCTTC. V usage is TRBV5-8 and J usage is TRBJ2-1, with D perhaps matching TRBD2 (5 bases). Trimming stripped 4 bases from V and 12 bases from J, with 14 bases between. This CDR3 region has 12 residues. Per germline, CDR1 SGHTS and CDR2 YDEGEE.

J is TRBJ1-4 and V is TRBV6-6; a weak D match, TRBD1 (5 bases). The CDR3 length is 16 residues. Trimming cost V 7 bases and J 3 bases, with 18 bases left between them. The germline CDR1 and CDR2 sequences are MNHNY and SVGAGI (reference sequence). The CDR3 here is CASTGPGARANEKLFF. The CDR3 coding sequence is TGTGCCAGCACCGGGCCCGGGGCGAGAGCTAATGAAAAACTGTTTTTT.

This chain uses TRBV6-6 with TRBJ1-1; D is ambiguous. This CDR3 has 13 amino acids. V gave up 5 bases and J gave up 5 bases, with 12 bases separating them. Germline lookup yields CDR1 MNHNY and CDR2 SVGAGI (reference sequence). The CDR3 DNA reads TGTGCCAGCAGTCCAAACGGGTGGACTGAAGCTTTCTTT. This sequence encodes CASSPNGWTEAFF.

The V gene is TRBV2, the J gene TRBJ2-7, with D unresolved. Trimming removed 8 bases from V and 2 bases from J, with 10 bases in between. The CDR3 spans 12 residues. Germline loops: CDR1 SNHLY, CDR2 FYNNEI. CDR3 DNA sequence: TGTGCCAGCTCCTCTGCGGCCTACGAGCAGTACTTC. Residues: CASSSAAYEQYF.

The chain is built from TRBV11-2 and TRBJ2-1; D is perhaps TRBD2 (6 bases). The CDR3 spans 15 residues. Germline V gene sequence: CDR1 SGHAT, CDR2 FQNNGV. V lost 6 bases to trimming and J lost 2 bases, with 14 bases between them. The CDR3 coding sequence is TGTGCCAGCAGGGGGATCGGGGGACCCTACAATGAGCAGTTCTTC. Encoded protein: CASRGIGGPYNEQFF.

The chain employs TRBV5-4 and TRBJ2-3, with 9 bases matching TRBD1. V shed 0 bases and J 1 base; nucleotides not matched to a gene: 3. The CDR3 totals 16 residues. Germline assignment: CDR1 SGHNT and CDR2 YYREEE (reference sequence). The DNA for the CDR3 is TGTGCCAGCAGCTTGGGAGGGACAGGGCGCACAGATACGCAGTATTTT. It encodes CASSLGGTGRTDTQYF. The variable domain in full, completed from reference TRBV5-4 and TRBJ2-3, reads ETGVTQSPTHLIKTRGQQVTLRCSSQSGHNTVSWYQQALGQGPQFIFQYYREEENGRGNFPPRFSGLQFPNYSSELNVNALELDDSALYLCASSLGGTGRTDTQYFGPGTRLTVL.

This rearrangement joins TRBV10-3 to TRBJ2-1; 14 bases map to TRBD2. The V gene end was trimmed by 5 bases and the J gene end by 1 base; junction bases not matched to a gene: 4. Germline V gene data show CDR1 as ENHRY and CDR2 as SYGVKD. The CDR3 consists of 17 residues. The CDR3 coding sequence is TGTGCCATCAGTAAAGGGACTAGCGGGAGTTCCTACAATGAGCAGTTCTTC. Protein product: CAISKGTSGSSYNEQFF.

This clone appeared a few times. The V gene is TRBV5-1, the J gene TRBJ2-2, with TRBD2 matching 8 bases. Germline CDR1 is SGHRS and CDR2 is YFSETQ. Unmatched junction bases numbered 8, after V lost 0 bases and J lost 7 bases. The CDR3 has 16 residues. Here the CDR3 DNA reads TGCGCCAGCAGCTTGGGATCGGGAGGGCCCCACGGGGAGCTGTTTTTT. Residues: CASSLGSGGPHGELFF. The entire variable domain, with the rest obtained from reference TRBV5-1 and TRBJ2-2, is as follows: KAGVTQTPRYLIKTRGQQVTLSCSPISGHRSVSWYQQTPGQGLQFLFEYFSETQRNKGNFPGRFSGRQFSNSRSEMNVSTLELGDSALYLCASSLGSGGPHGELFFGEGSRLTVL.

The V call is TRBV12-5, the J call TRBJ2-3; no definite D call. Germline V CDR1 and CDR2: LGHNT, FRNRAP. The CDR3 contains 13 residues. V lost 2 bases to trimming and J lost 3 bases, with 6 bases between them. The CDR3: CASGLTGTDTQYF. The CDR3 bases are TGTGCTAGTGGTTTGACGGGTACAGATACGCAGTATTTT.

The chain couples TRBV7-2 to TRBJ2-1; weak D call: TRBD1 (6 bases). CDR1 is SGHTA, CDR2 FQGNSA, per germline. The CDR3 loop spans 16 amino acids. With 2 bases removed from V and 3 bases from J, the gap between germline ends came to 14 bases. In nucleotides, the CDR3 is TGTGCCAGCAGCTTACTCGGACAGATCTTCTACAATGAGCAGTTCTTC. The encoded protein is CASSLLGQIFYNEQFF.

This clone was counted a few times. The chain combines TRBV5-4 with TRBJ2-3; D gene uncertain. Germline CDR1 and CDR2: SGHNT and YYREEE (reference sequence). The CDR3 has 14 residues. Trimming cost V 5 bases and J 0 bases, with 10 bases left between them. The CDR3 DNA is TGTGCCAGCAGTCCCTGGTCGAGCACAGATACGCAGTATTTT. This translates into CASSPWSSTDTQYF.

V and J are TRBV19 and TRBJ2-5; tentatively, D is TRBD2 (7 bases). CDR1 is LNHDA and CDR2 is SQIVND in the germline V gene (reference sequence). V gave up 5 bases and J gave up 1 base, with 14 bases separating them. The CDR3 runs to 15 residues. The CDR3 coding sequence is TGTGCCAGTAGTTTCCGGGGGGCTACCCAAGAGACCCAGTACTTC. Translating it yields CASSFRGATQETQYF. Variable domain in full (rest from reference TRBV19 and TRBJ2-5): DGGITQSPKYLFRKEGQNVTLSCEQNLNHDAMYWYRQDPGQGLRLIYYSQIVNDFQKGDIAEGYSVSREKKESFPLTVTSAQKNPTAFYLCASSFRGATQETQYFGPGTRLLVL.

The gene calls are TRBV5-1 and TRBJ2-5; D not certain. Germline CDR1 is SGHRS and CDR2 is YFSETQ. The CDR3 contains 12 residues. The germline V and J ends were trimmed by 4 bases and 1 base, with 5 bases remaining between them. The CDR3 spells CASSQIQETQYF. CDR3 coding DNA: TGCGCCAGCAGCCAAATCCAAGAGACCCAGTACTTC.

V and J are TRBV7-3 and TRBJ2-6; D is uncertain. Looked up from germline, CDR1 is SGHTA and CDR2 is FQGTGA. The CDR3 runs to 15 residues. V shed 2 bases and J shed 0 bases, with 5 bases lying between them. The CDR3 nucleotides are TGTGCCAGCAGCTTACAGTTCTCTGGGGCCAACGTCCTGACTTTC. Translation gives CASSLQFSGANVLTF.

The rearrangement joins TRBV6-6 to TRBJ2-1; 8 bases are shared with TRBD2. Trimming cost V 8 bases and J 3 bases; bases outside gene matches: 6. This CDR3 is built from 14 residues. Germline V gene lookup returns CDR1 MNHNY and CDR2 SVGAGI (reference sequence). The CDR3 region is CASLRGGDYNEQFF. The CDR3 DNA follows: TGTGCCAGCCTCCGGGGGGGAGACTACAATGAGCAGTTCTTC.

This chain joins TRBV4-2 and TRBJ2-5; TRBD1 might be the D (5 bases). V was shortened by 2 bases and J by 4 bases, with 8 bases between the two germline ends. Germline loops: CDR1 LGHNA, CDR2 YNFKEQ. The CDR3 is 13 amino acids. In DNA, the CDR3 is TGTGCCAGCAGCCAACCCCAGGGAGAGACCCAGTACTTC. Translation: CASSQPQGETQYF.

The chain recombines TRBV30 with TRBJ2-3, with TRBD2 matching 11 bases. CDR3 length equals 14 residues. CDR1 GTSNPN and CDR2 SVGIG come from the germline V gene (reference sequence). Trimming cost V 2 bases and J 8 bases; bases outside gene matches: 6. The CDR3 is CAWSPTSGDVTQYF. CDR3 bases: TGTGCCTGGAGTCCGACTAGCGGGGACGTTACGCAGTATTTT.

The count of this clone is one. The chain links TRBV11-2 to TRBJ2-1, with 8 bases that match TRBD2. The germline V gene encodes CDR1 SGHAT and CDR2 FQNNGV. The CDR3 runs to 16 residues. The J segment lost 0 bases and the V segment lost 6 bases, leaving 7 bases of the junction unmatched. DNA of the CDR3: TGTGCCAGCAGGGATACTAGCGGCAGCTCCTACAATGAGCAGTTCTTC. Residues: CASRDTSGSSYNEQFF.

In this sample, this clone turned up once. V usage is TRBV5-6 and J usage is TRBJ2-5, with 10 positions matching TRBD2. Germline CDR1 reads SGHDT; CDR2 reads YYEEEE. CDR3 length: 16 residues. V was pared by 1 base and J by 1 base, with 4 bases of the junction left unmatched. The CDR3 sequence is CASSLRSGRAQETQYF. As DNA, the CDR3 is TGTGCCAGCAGCTTGAGAAGCGGGAGGGCCCAAGAGACCCAGTACTTC.

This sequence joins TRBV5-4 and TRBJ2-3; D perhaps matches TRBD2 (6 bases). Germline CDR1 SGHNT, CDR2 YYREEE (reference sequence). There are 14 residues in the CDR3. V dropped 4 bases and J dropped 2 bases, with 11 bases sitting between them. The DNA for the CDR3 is TGTGCCAGCAGCCTACGGGACTCCACAGATACGCAGTATTTT. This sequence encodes CASSLRDSTDTQYF.

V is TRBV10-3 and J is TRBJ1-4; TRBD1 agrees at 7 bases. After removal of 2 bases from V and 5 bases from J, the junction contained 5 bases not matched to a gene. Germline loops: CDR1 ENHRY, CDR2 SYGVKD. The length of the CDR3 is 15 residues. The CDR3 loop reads CAISEQGTANEKLFF. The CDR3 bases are TGTGCCATCAGTGAGCAAGGGACAGCGAATGAAAAACTGTTTTTT.

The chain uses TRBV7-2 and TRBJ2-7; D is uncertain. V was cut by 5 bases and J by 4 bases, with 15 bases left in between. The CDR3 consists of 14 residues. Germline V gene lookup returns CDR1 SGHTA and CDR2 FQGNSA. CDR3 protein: CASSPPASRYEQYF. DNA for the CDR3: TGTGCCAGCAGCCCCCCGGCTAGTAGGTACGAGCAGTACTTC.

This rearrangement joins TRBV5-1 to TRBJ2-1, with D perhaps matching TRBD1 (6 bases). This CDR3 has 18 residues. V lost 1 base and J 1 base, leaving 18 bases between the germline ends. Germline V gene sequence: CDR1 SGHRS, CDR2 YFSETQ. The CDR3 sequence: CASSLLLEGQGSYNEQFF. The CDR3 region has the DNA TGCGCCAGCAGCTTGCTCCTAGAGGGGCAGGGGTCCTACAATGAGCAGTTCTTC.

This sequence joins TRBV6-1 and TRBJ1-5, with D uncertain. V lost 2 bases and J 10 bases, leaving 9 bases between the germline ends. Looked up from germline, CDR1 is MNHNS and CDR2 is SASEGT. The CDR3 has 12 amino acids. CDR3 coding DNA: TGTGCCAGCAGTGAACCGTATCGACCCCAGCATTTT. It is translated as CASSEPYRPQHF.

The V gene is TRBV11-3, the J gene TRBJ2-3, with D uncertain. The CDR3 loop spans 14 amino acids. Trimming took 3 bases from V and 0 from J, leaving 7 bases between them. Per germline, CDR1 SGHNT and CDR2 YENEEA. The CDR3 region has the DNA TGTGCCAGCAGCTTGGGCCGAAGCACAGATACGCAGTATTTT. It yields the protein CASSLGRSTDTQYF.

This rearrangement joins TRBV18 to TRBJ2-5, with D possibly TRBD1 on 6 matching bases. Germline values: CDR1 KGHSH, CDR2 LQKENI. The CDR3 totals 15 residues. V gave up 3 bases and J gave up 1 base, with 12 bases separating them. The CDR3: CASSPPTGIQETQYF. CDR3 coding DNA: TGTGCCAGCTCACCTCCGACAGGAATCCAAGAGACCCAGTACTTC. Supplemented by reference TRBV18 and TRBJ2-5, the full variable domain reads NAGVMQNPRHLVRRRGQEARLRCSPMKGHSHVYWYRQLPEEGLKFMVYLQKENIIDESGMPKERFSAEFPKEGPSILRIQQVVRGDSAAYFCASSPPTGIQETQYFGPGTRLLVL.

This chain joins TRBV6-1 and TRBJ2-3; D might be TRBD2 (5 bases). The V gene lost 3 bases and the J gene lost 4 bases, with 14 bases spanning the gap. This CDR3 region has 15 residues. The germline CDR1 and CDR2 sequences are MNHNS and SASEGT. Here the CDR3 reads CASSDGEGQADTQYF. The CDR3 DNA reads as TGTGCCAGCAGTGACGGAGAGGGCCAGGCAGATACGCAGTATTTT.

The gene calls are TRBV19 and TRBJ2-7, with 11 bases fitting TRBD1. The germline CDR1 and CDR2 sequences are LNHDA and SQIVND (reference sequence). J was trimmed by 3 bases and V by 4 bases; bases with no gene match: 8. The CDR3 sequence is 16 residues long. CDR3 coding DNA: TGTGCCAGTAGTAGAGACGCCGGGACAGGGGGCTACGAGCAGTACTTC. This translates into CASSRDAGTGGYEQYF. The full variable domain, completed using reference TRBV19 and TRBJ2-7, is DGGITQSPKYLFRKEGQNVTLSCEQNLNHDAMYWYRQDPGQGLRLIYYSQIVNDFQKGDIAEGYSVSREKKESFPLTVTSAQKNPTAFYLCASSRDAGTGGYEQYFGPGTRLTVT.

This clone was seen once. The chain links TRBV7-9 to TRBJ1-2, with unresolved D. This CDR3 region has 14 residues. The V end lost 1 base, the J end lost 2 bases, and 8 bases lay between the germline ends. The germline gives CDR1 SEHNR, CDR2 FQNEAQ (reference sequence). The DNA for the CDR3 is TGTGCCAGCAGCTTAGTGGCGGGAAACTATGGCTACACCTTC. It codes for CASSLVAGNYGYTF.

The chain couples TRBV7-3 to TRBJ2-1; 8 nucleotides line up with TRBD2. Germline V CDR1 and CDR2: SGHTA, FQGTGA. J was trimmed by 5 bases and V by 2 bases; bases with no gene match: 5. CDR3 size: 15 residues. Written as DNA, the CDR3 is TGTGCCAGCAGCTTAGGCGGGAGGACCAACAATGAGCAGTTCTTC. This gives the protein CASSLGGRTNNEQFF.